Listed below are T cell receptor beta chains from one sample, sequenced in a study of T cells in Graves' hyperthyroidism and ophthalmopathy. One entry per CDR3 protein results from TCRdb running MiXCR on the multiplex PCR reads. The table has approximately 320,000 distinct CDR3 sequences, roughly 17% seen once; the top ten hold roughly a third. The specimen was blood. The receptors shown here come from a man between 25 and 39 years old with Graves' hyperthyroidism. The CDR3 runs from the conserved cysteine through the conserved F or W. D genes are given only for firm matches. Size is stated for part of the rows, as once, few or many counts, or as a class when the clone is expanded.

cdr3_nt: TGTGCCAGCAGAAAAGAGGGGTACAATGAGCAGTTCTTC
cdr3_aa: CASRKEGYNEQFF
v_call: TRBV7-9
clone_size: .
d_call: .
j_call: TRBJ2-1

cdr3_nt: TGTGCCAGCGCGGGGACAGATAGCAATCAGCCCCAGCATTTT
cdr3_aa: CASAGTDSNQPQHF
v_call: TRBV6-1
clone_size: few
d_call: TRBD1
j_call: TRBJ1-5

cdr3_nt: TGCAGCGTCGACAGGGGGAGTAGCACAGATACGCAGTATTTT
cdr3_aa: CSVDRGSSTDTQYF
v_call: TRBV29-1
clone_size: .
d_call: TRBD1
j_call: TRBJ2-3

cdr3_nt: TGTGCCAGCAGCGCTCCACTAGCGGGCATCACCGGGGAGCTGTTTTTT
cdr3_aa: CASSAPLAGITGELFF
v_call: TRBV7-8
clone_size: many
d_call: TRBD2
j_call: TRBJ2-2

cdr3_nt: TGTGCCAGCAGTGCCTCCTTACGGGACAGGGGATCGGAGCAGTACTTC
cdr3_aa: CASSASLRDRGSEQYF
v_call: TRBV2
clone_size: many
d_call: TRBD1
j_call: TRBJ2-7

cdr3_nt: TGCGCCAGCAGCGCTACTACGGAAAACATTCAGTACTTC
cdr3_aa: CASSATTENIQYF
v_call: TRBV5-1
clone_size: .
d_call: .
j_call: TRBJ2-4

cdr3_nt: TGCAGCGTGGGAGCCTGGATAGGGGCTCGAAGGTACGAGCAGTACTTC
cdr3_aa: CSVGAWIGARRYEQYF
v_call: TRBV29-1
clone_size: .
d_call: .
j_call: TRBJ2-7

cdr3_nt: TGCGCCAGCAGCTTGACAGGGGGCGGGTACAATGAGCAGTTCTTC
cdr3_aa: CASSLTGGGYNEQFF
v_call: TRBV5-1
clone_size: few
d_call: TRBD1
j_call: TRBJ2-1

cdr3_nt: TGTGCCAGCAGCTTAAGCGCTAGCGGGGGGCCCGGGGACCCCCAGTACTTC
cdr3_aa: CASSLSASGGPGDPQYF
v_call: TRBV7-8
clone_size: many
d_call: TRBD2
j_call: TRBJ2-5

cdr3_nt: TGTGCCAGCAGCTTAAGGAGCCGGGGGGGCCTTAATGAGCAGTTCTTC
cdr3_aa: CASSLRSRGGLNEQFF
v_call: TRBV11-2
clone_size: few
d_call: TRBD2
j_call: TRBJ2-1

cdr3_nt: TGTGCCAGCATCCAAGCGGGGACTCACACCGGGGAGCTGTTTTTT
cdr3_aa: CASIQAGTHTGELFF
v_call: TRBV6-2/TRBV6-3
clone_size: .
d_call: TRBD2
j_call: TRBJ2-2

cdr3_nt: TGCGCCAGCAGCCAAGAATGGGACTTGGGGGAGACCCAGTACTTC
cdr3_aa: CASSQEWDLGETQYF
v_call: TRBV4-1
clone_size: many
d_call: .
j_call: TRBJ2-5

cdr3_nt: TGCGCCAGCAGCTTGGAAGACGTATACGAGCAGTACTTC
cdr3_aa: CASSLEDVYEQYF
v_call: TRBV5-1
clone_size: .
d_call: .
j_call: TRBJ2-7

cdr3_nt: TGTGCCAGCAGCTTCGAGTACTCGGGAACCTCCTACGAGCAGTACTTC
cdr3_aa: CASSFEYSGTSYEQYF
v_call: TRBV11-2
clone_size: many
d_call: .
j_call: TRBJ2-7

cdr3_nt: TGTGCCAGCAGCTTAGGTGCCGGGGCTGAAGCTTTCTTT
cdr3_aa: CASSLGAGAEAFF
v_call: TRBV11-2
clone_size: many
d_call: .
j_call: TRBJ1-1

cdr3_nt: TGTGCCAGCAGTCCGAGTGGGGTCCAGGTGCCCTCTGGGGCCAACGTCCTGACTTTC
cdr3_aa: CASSPSGVQVPSGANVLTF
v_call: TRBV28
clone_size: many
d_call: .
j_call: TRBJ2-6

cdr3_nt: TGCAGTGCTAGTTCGGGACTAGCGGGTAGCACAGATACGCAGTATTTT
cdr3_aa: CSASSGLAGSTDTQYF
v_call: TRBV20-1
clone_size: many
d_call: TRBD2
j_call: TRBJ2-3

cdr3_nt: TGTGCCTCGACCAGAGGAGAAAGGACAGATACGCAGTATTTT
cdr3_aa: CASTRGERTDTQYF
v_call: TRBV10-3
clone_size: few
d_call: .
j_call: TRBJ2-3

cdr3_nt: TGTGCCAGCAGTAGGGGATGGGGCAGGGGACAATCCGAGGAGACCCAGTACTTC
cdr3_aa: CASSRGWGRGQSEETQYF
v_call: TRBV7-8
clone_size: many
d_call: .
j_call: TRBJ2-5

cdr3_nt: TGCAGTGCTTGGAGCGGGAGGCTCTACGAGCAGTACTTC
cdr3_aa: CSAWSGRLYEQYF
v_call: TRBV20-1
clone_size: many
d_call: TRBD2
j_call: TRBJ2-7

cdr3_nt: TGTGCCAGCACCCTGAGGAGGGAGAGCGAGCAGTACTTC
cdr3_aa: CASTLRRESEQYF
v_call: TRBV28
clone_size: many
d_call: .
j_call: TRBJ2-7

cdr3_nt: TGTGCCTGGAGGGGACTAGCGGAGGTGTACCAAGAGACCCAGTACTTC
cdr3_aa: CAWRGLAEVYQETQYF
v_call: TRBV30
clone_size: few
d_call: TRBD2
j_call: TRBJ2-5

cdr3_nt: TGCGCCAGCAGCTTGGGGGACAGCCCCGGGGAGACCCAGTACTTC
cdr3_aa: CASSLGDSPGETQYF
v_call: TRBV5-1
clone_size: few
d_call: TRBD1
j_call: TRBJ2-5

cdr3_nt: TGTGCCAGCAGCGTATCGGAGACAGACCCCGGAAACACCATATATTTT
cdr3_aa: CASSVSETDPGNTIYF
v_call: TRBV9
clone_size: .
d_call: .
j_call: TRBJ1-3

cdr3_nt: TGTGCCACCCTGACTAGCGGGGGGGGCAATGAGCAGTTCTTC
cdr3_aa: CATLTSGGGNEQFF
v_call: TRBV27
clone_size: many
d_call: TRBD2
j_call: TRBJ2-1

cdr3_nt: TGTGCCAGCAGCACTACAGGGAATCAGCCCCAGCATTTT
cdr3_aa: CASSTTGNQPQHF
v_call: TRBV28
clone_size: many
d_call: .
j_call: TRBJ1-5

cdr3_nt: TGTGCCAGCAGTGCAGGGGGCTACGAGCAGTACTTC
cdr3_aa: CASSAGGYEQYF
v_call: TRBV2
clone_size: many
d_call: TRBD1
j_call: TRBJ2-7

cdr3_nt: TGTGCCAGCTCGACAGGGGTTGGCAATCAGCCCCAGCATTTT
cdr3_aa: CASSTGVGNQPQHF
v_call: TRBV18
clone_size: many
d_call: TRBD1
j_call: TRBJ1-5

cdr3_nt: TGTGCCAGCAGATGGGGAGAGGGTGAAGCTTTCTTT
cdr3_aa: CASRWGEGEAFF
v_call: TRBV7-9
clone_size: many
d_call: .
j_call: TRBJ1-1

cdr3_nt: TGTGCCTGGAGTGGAGGGACAGGGGTCGAAAAACTGTTTTTT
cdr3_aa: CAWSGGTGVEKLFF
v_call: TRBV30
clone_size: many
d_call: TRBD1
j_call: TRBJ1-4

cdr3_nt: TGTGCCAGCATTAACAGGGATAACTCCTACAATGAGCAGTTCTTC
cdr3_aa: CASINRDNSYNEQFF
v_call: TRBV12-3/TRBV12-4
clone_size: .
d_call: .
j_call: TRBJ2-1

cdr3_nt: TGTGCCAGCTCACCCATGACAGGGATAGACTATGGCTACACCTTC
cdr3_aa: CASSPMTGIDYGYTF
v_call: TRBV18
clone_size: few
d_call: TRBD1
j_call: TRBJ1-2

cdr3_nt: TGTGCCAGCAGCGGACTAGCGGGGAAATACGAGCAGTACTTC
cdr3_aa: CASSGLAGKYEQYF
v_call: TRBV6-1
clone_size: few
d_call: TRBD2
j_call: TRBJ2-7

cdr3_nt: TGCAGCGTTGAGGAGGCCGCGGGAAACACCATATATTTT
cdr3_aa: CSVEEAAGNTIYF
v_call: TRBV29-1
clone_size: many
d_call: .
j_call: TRBJ1-3

cdr3_nt: TGTGCCAGCAGCCTACAGGGGATGGGCACTGAAGCTTTCTTT
cdr3_aa: CASSLQGMGTEAFF
v_call: TRBV13
clone_size: many
d_call: TRBD1
j_call: TRBJ1-1

cdr3_nt: TGTGCCAGCAGTTTATTTCAGAGCTCCTATAATTCACCCCTCCACTTT
cdr3_aa: CASSLFQSSYNSPLHF
v_call: TRBV27
clone_size: .
d_call: .
j_call: TRBJ1-6

cdr3_nt: TGTGCCAGCAGTGTAGATCGACGGAGCCCCTTTGGAGCTTTCTTT
cdr3_aa: CASSVDRRSPFGAFF
v_call: TRBV2
clone_size: many
d_call: .
j_call: TRBJ1-1

cdr3_nt: TGCGCCAGCAGCCAGGGACAGATGCCAGATACGCAGTATTTT
cdr3_aa: CASSQGQMPDTQYF
v_call: TRBV5-1
clone_size: many
d_call: TRBD1
j_call: TRBJ2-3

cdr3_nt: TGTGCCAGCAGCTTGGGACAGGGGGACGAGCAGTACTTC
cdr3_aa: CASSLGQGDEQYF
v_call: TRBV12-3/TRBV12-4
clone_size: many
d_call: TRBD1
j_call: TRBJ2-7

cdr3_nt: TGTGCCAGCAGCTCCGGCAGGGACCGAGATGCAACTAATGAAAAACTGTTTTTT
cdr3_aa: CASSSGRDRDATNEKLFF
v_call: TRBV7-9
clone_size: few
d_call: .
j_call: TRBJ1-4

cdr3_nt: TGTGCCAGCAGCTTGGTATTGCCCAGGGGGTCGACAGATACGCAGTATTTT
cdr3_aa: CASSLVLPRGSTDTQYF
v_call: TRBV5-4
clone_size: .
d_call: TRBD1
j_call: TRBJ2-3

cdr3_nt: TGTGCCAGCAGCCCGAGGACAGGGTTGGACGGGCAGTACTTC
cdr3_aa: CASSPRTGLDGQYF
v_call: TRBV14
clone_size: .
d_call: TRBD1
j_call: TRBJ2-7

cdr3_nt: TGTGCCAGCAGCTTCGGGACTAGCGGGGGGGGTCGGACCCAGTACTTC
cdr3_aa: CASSFGTSGGGRTQYF
v_call: TRBV7-9
clone_size: .
d_call: TRBD2
j_call: TRBJ2-5

cdr3_nt: TGTGCCAGCTCACCAGACAGGCACTCCTACGAGCAGTACTTC
cdr3_aa: CASSPDRHSYEQYF
v_call: TRBV18
clone_size: many
d_call: .
j_call: TRBJ2-7

cdr3_nt: TGCAGTGCTAGAGACACTAGCGGGAGGGCCCACAATGAGCAGTTCTTC
cdr3_aa: CSARDTSGRAHNEQFF
v_call: TRBV20-1
clone_size: many
d_call: TRBD2
j_call: TRBJ2-1

cdr3_nt: TGTGCCAGCAGCCTAGGGACTAGCGGGCCCTTACATGCCTACGAGCAGTACTTC
cdr3_aa: CASSLGTSGPLHAYEQYF
v_call: TRBV12-3/TRBV12-4
clone_size: many
d_call: TRBD2
j_call: TRBJ2-7

cdr3_nt: TGTGCCAGCAGTTCCTGGAAGGCGGGCGATGAGCAGTTCTTC
cdr3_aa: CASSSWKAGDEQFF
v_call: TRBV6-1
clone_size: many
d_call: .
j_call: TRBJ2-1